Listed below are T cell receptor beta chains from one sample, sequenced in a study of monozygotic twins with inflammatory bowel disease. TCRdb re-called the 5' RACE reads and catalogs CDR3 proteins one per entry, DNA excluded. The sample has over 350,000 distinct CDR3 sequences; the top ten hold around 2.6%. Source material: blood. Receptor source: a human donor with ulcerative colitis or Crohn's disease, or a healthy co-twin of an affected twin (not recorded which). Both conserved end residues are part of each CDR3.

J gene,V gene,CDR3 protein
TRBJ1-5,TRBV18,CASSPRGDRNQPQHF
TRBJ2-3,TRBV29-1,CSVDSWGGGTDTQYF
TRBJ2-2,TRBV5-6,CASSLRSETGELFF
TRBJ1-2,TRBV6-5,CASSYSAETDFIYGYTF
TRBJ1-2,TRBV4-1,CASSQDQAYGYTF
TRBJ2-7,TRBV10-3,CAISSLASAYEQYF
TRBJ1-1,TRBV19,CASSVLDRRNTEAFF
TRBJ1-5,TRBV20-1,CSAVDRGRNQPQHF
TRBJ1-5,TRBV18,CASSPIGVYSNQPQHF
TRBJ1-3,TRBV5-1,CASSLDGMGSGNTIYF
TRBJ2-2,TRBV9,CASSVVSQGSASGELFF
TRBJ2-1,TRBV7-2,CASSLMGTVYNEQFF
TRBJ2-2,TRBV20-1,CSARDSTSGTGELFF
TRBJ2-7,TRBV18,CASSPPAQASYEQYF
TRBJ2-3,TRBV12-5,CASGLGLAATDTQYF
TRBJ1-6,TRBV3-1,CASSQDPGILHF
TRBJ2-7,TRBV7-2,CASSYRRGPYEQYF
TRBJ2-7,TRBV11-3,CASLRGGKPYEQYF
TRBJ2-7,TRBV4-2,CASSQDLRSQGQYF
TRBJ2-1,TRBV5-6,CASSFEGRSYNEQFF
TRBJ2-3,TRBV7-9,CASSSPTSGSLTDTQYF
TRBJ2-7,TRBV6-2/TRBV6-3,CASARTPGTHPYEQYF
TRBJ2-5,TRBV11-2,CASSLGLNDLAGGLYQETQYF
TRBJ2-5,TRBV30,CAWRGSSETQYF
TRBJ2-2,TRBV4-2,CASSQEGLAGELFF
TRBJ1-5,TRBV5-1,CASSFGTGGLPSAQHF
TRBJ1-2,TRBV5-1,CASSGRYQGNYGYTF